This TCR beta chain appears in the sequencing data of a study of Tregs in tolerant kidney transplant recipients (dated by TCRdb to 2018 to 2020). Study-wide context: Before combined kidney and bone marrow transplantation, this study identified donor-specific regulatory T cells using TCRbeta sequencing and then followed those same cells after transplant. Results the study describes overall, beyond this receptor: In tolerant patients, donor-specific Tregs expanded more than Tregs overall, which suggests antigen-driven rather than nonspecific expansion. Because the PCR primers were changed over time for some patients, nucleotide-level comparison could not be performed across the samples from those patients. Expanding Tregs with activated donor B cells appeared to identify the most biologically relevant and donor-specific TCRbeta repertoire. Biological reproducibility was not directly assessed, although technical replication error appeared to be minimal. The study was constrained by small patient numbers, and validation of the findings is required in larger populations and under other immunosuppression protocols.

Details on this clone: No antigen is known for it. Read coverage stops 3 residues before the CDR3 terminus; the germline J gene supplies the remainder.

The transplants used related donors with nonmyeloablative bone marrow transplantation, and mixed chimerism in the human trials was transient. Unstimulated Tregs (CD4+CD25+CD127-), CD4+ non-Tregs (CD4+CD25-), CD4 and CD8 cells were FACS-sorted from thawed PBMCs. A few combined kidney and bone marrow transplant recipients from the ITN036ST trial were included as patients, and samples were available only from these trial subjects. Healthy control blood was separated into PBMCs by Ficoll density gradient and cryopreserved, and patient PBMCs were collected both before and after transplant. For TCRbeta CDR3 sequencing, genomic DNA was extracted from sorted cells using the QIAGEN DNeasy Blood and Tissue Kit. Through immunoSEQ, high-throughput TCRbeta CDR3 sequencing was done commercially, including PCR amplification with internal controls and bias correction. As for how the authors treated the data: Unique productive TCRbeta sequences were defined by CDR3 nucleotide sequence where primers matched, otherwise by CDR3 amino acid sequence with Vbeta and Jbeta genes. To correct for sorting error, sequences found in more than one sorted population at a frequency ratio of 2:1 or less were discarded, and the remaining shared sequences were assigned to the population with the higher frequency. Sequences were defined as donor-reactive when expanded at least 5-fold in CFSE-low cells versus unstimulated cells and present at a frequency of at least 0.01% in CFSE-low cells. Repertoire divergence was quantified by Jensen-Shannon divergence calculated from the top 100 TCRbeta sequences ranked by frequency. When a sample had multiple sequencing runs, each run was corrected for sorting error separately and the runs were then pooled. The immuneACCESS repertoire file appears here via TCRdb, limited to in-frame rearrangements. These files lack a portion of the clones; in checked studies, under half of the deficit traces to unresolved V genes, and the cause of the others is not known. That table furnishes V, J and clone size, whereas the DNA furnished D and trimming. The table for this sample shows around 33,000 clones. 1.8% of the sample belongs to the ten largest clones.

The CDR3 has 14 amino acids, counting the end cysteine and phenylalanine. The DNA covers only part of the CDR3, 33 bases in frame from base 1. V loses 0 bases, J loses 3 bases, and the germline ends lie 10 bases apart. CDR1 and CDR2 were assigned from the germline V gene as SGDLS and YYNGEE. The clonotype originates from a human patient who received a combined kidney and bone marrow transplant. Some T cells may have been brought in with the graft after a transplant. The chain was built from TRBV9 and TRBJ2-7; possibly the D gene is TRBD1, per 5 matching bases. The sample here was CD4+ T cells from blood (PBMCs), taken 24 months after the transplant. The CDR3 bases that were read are TGTGCCAGCAGCGTAGCCGCACAGGTCTACGAG. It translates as CASSVAAQVYE. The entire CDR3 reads CASSVAAQVYEQYF.